These 20 T cell receptor beta chains were all obtained from the same sample, sequenced in a study of T cells in Graves' hyperthyroidism and ophthalmopathy. The investigators amplified TCR beta CDR3 regions from RNA transcripts. A set of HTBI primers served as the primers for a first-round RT-PCR of the TCR CDR3. One entry per CDR3 protein results from TCRdb running MiXCR on the multiplex PCR reads. The table lists about 400,000 distinct CDR3 sequences, more than 12% of them singletons, with 32% in the top ten. Input material: blood. These receptors were obtained from a woman in her thirties with Graves' hyperthyroidism.

This clonotype was seen only a few times. The rearrangement joins TRBV3-1 to TRBJ1-3, with D unresolved. The CDR3 totals 15 residues. Trimming cost V 2 bases and J 3 bases, with 11 bases left between them. CDR1 is LGHDT, CDR2 YNNKEL, per germline (reference sequence). The CDR3 DNA follows: TGTGCCAGCAGCCAATTGGCAGGCTTTGGAAACACCATATATTTT. It is translated as CASSQLAGFGNTIYF.

CDR3 sequence (DNA): TGTGCCAGCAGCTTCCAGAGGGGTCTCACAGATACGCAGTATTTT. Its translation is CASSFQRGLTDTQYF. The chain links TRBV11-2 to TRBJ2-3, with D perhaps TRBD1 or TRBD2 (5 bases each). CDR1 is SGHAT, CDR2 FQNNGV, per germline. The length of the CDR3 is 15 residues. With 3 bases removed from V and 2 bases from J, the gap between germline ends came to 12 bases. Looking up the rest from reference TRBV11-2 and TRBJ2-3 gives the full variable domain: EAGVAQSPRYKIIEKRQSVAFWCNPISGHATLYWYQQILGQGPKLLIQFQNNGVVDDSQLPKDRFSAERLKGVDSTLKIQPAKLEDSAVYLCASSFQRGLTDTQYFGPGTRLTVL.

Many counts were recorded for this clonotype. The CDR3 DNA is TGCAGTGCTAGAGTCCCTAGCGGGAGACATGAGGTCTACGAGCAGTACTTC. Its protein product is CSARVPSGRHEVYEQYF. The chain has TRBV20-1 and TRBJ2-7; 10 nucleotides align to TRBD2. Germline CDR1 and CDR2: DFQATT and SNEGSKA (reference sequence). There are 17 residues in the CDR3. V lost 1 base, J lost 3 bases, and 12 bases stayed unmatched.

To note about this clonotype: One junction end disagrees with the germline gene, perhaps due to a read error. The J gene is TRBJ2-5, the V gene TRBV5-1; 8 nucleotides align to TRBD1. This CDR3 has 16 residues. CDR1 and CDR2 from the germline V gene are SGHRS and YFSETQ. In nucleotides, the CDR3 is TGCGCCAGCAGCTTACTTCCGGGACAGGATGGAGAGCCCCAGTACTTC. It encodes CASSLLPGQDGEPQYF.

The chain recombines TRBV7-3 with TRBJ2-1, with 9 bases that match TRBD2. There are 14 residues in the CDR3. The V gene's germline CDR1 is SGHTA and CDR2 FQGTGA. J lost 8 bases, V lost 3 bases, and 5 bases had no gene match. In DNA form, the CDR3 reads TGTGCCAGCAGCTTTGCGGGACTAGCTGATGAGCAGTTCTTC. Protein: CASSFAGLADEQFF.

This clonotype occurred many times. The V gene is TRBV25-1, the J gene TRBJ2-3; D gene unclear. CDR3 length: 13 residues. Germline V gene lookup returns CDR1 MGHDK and CDR2 SYGVNS. The V and J ends lost 1 base and 4 bases respectively, with 6 bases between them. CDR3 residues: CASSEFSPDTQYF. The CDR3 DNA reads TGTGCCAGCAGTGAATTTAGCCCAGATACGCAGTATTTT.

This clonotype was seen ten or more times. A read error may be the cause here, since a much bigger clone is one base away. The gene calls are TRBV13 and TRBJ2-1, with D perhaps TRBD1 (5 bases). The CDR3 contains 13 residues. The V gene's germline CDR1 is PRHDT and CDR2 FYEKMQ (reference sequence). Trimming pared 2 bases from V and 5 bases from J, leaving 7 bases between. The CDR3: CASSLRQNNEQFF. As DNA, the CDR3 is TGTGCCAGCAGCTTAAGACAGAACAATGAGCAGTTCTTC.

This clonotype was counted at least ten times. The V call is TRBV6-1, the J call TRBJ1-5, with unresolved D. CDR1 and CDR2 (germline): MNHNS, SASEGT. CDR3 length: 14 residues. V lost 9 bases to trimming and J lost 1 base, with 13 bases between them. CDR3 nucleotides: TGTGCCAGTATGCCACAGACGAGCAATCAGCCCCAGCATTTT. This codes for CASMPQTSNQPQHF.

The chain uses TRBV6-5 and TRBJ2-1; the match to TRBD2 covers 9 bases. CDR3 length: 16 residues. The ends lost 2 bases at V and 9 bases at J; junction bases unmatched: 11. Germline V gene lookup returns CDR1 MNHEY and CDR2 SVGAGI. The CDR3 loop is CASSYATSGHRFEQFF. The CDR3 DNA is TGTGCCAGCAGTTACGCCACTAGCGGGCACAGGTTTGAGCAGTTCTTC.

Ten or more counts support this clonotype. This rearrangement joins TRBV6-1 to TRBJ2-7, with 12 positions matching TRBD1. With V trimmed by 5 bases and J by 6 bases, 11 bases remained unmatched. The CDR3 length is 16 residues. The germline gives CDR1 MNHNS, CDR2 SASEGT. CDR3 nucleotide sequence: TGTGCCAGCAGTTACAGCCGGGACAGGGGGCGCGGCGAGCAGTACTTC. It codes for CASSYSRDRGRGEQYF.

This clonotype was seen a few times. Sequence at one end of the junction differs from germline and may be a read error. The chain joins TRBV27 to TRBJ2-5, with TRBD2 matching over 9 bases. CDR1 MNHEY and CDR2 SMNVEV come from the germline V gene (reference sequence). This CDR3 comprises 14 residues. CDR3 in amino acids: CASRQTSGKEAQYF. The DNA of the CDR3 is TGTGCCAGCAGGCAGACTAGCGGAAAAGAGGCCCAGTACTTC.

The rearrangement links TRBV10-3 to TRBJ1-3, with 7 bases matching TRBD1. Germline CDR1 is ENHRY and CDR2 is SYGVKD. Trimming took 7 bases from V and 4 from J; bases not matched to a gene: 4. This CDR3 comprises 13 residues. As DNA, the CDR3 is TGTGCCATCACCGACAGGGTCGGAAACACCATATATTTT. It translates to CAITDRVGNTIYF.

This clonotype was counted at least ten times. The CDR3 nucleotides are TGTGCCAGCAGCTTAGTTGGGGTTAGGCCCCTCGAGCAGTACTTC. Amino acid sequence: CASSLVGVRPLEQYF. The J gene is TRBJ2-7, the V gene TRBV7-8; no clear D. The CDR3 length is 15 residues. Trimming took 1 base from V and 6 from J, leaving 16 bases between them. The germline gives CDR1 SGHVS, CDR2 FQNEAQ.

Concerning this clonotype: At one end the junction does not follow the germline gene, possibly because of a read error. The chain couples TRBV18 to TRBJ2-7; TRBD2 matches at 9 bases. The germline gives CDR1 KGHSH, CDR2 LQKENI. The CDR3 contains 14 residues. This CDR3 reads CASSPQREAYEQYF. CDR3 DNA: TGTGCCAGCTCTCCACAGCGGGAGGCCTACGAGCAGTACTTC.

This clonotype was seen a few times. The J gene is TRBJ1-3, the V gene TRBV18; D may be TRBD1 (5 bases). The CDR3 is 15 residues long. V shed 4 bases and J shed 1 base, with 11 bases lying between them. Germline V gives CDR1 KGHSH, CDR2 LQKENI. The CDR3 region is CASSRAEGSGNTIYF. The CDR3 DNA reads as TGTGCCAGCTCACGAGCAGAGGGGTCTGGAAACACCATATATTTT.

The sample holds a few counts of this clonotype. The chain carries TRBV5-5 and TRBJ1-5; 9 bases agree with TRBD1. The CDR3 has 14 amino acids. In germline, CDR1 is SGHKS, CDR2 YYEKEE (reference sequence). J was trimmed by 6 bases and V by 3 bases; bases with no gene match: 4. The CDR3: CASSSGQGLQPQHF. CDR3 nucleotides: TGTGCCAGCAGCTCTGGACAGGGGCTTCAGCCCCAGCATTTT.

This clonotype has only a few counts. The CDR3 loop is CASSYPTSGARSEQFF. The CDR3 region has the DNA TGTGCCAGCAGTTACCCCACTAGCGGGGCTCGTAGTGAGCAGTTCTTC. The chain recombines TRBV6-2 or TRBV6-3 with TRBJ2-1, with 10 bases that match TRBD2. Trimming removed 2 bases from V and 9 bases from J; junction bases left unmatched: 10. Germline CDR1 reads MNHEY; CDR2 reads SVGEGT. There are 16 residues in the CDR3.

This clonotype was counted between two and nine times. J is TRBJ1-5 and V is TRBV19; D possibly corresponds to TRBD1 (5 bases). V was trimmed by 3 bases and J by 1 base, leaving 13 bases between them. There are 16 residues in the CDR3. Looked up from germline, CDR1 is LNHDA and CDR2 is SQIVND (reference sequence). The CDR3 region is CASSIPPGTSNQPQHF. The DNA for the CDR3 is TGTGCCAGTAGTATTCCCCCGGGGACGAGCAATCAGCCCCAGCATTTT. Full variable domain (missing parts from reference TRBV19 and TRBJ1-5): DGGITQSPKYLFRKEGQNVTLSCEQNLNHDAMYWYRQDPGQGLRLIYYSQIVNDFQKGDIAEGYSVSREKKESFPLTVTSAQKNPTAFYLCASSIPPGTSNQPQHFGDGTRLSIL.

This clonotype was detected many times. This chain uses TRBV28 with TRBJ1-1; 9 bases agree with TRBD1. The trim removed 0 bases at V and 5 bases at J, leaving 10 bases unmatched. Germline V gene data show CDR1 as MDHEN and CDR2 as SYDVKM. This CDR3 is 17 amino acids long. CDR3 coding DNA: TGTGCCAGCAGTTTATGGACCCTTGGACAGGGGAGGACTGAAGCTTTCTTT. This gives the protein CASSLWTLGQGRTEAFF.

This clonotype was counted a few times. The CDR3 loop is CASSYEGSGNTEAFF. As DNA, the CDR3 is TGTGCCAGCAGTTACGAGGGGTCAGGGAACACTGAAGCTTTCTTT. This chain connects TRBV6-5 to TRBJ1-1; D is possibly TRBD1 (5 bases). The CDR3 totals 15 residues. Trimming took 2 bases from V and 1 from J, leaving 11 bases between them. CDR1 is MNHEY, CDR2 SVGAGI, per germline.